The clone carrying this T cell receptor (beta chain) showed up just a few times. V was clipped by 0 bases and J by 4 bases, with 12 bases between them. This CDR3 has 15 amino acids. Germline V gene sequence: CDR1 KGHSH, CDR2 LQKENI. PCR primers comprised 60 Vbeta and 13 Jbeta primers. Using immunoSEQ multiplex PCR, the repertoire was profiled, and TCRdb retains in-frame clones only, with some absent. Among about 120,000 clones listed, about a sixth were seen once. These data belong to a study of cytomegalovirus exposure and HLA in healthy donors. The chain joins TRBV18 to TRBJ2-5; no definite D call. The TCR originated in a female donor in good health and CMV-seropositive. Material for sequencing was PBMCs. CDR3 sequence: CASSPPYSGRETQYF. For the CDR3, the DNA is TGTGCCAGCTCACCACCGTATTCGGGTCGAGAGACCCAGTACTTC.